These 27 T cell receptor beta chains originate from one sample sequenced in a study of OX40 agonist ivuxolimab in advanced cancers. The table came from immunoSEQ multiplex PCR; TCRdb's copy has only in-frame clones and leaves some out. The table has about 96,000 clones, more than 80% seen once. The specimen was CD4+ or CD8+ T cells sorted from blood, collected in a trial of the OX40 agonist ivuxolimab. The receptor source for this set is an adult with an advanced solid tumor such as melanoma, head and neck, liver or kidney cancer.

The V call is TRBV5-6, the J call TRBJ1-3; D gene ambiguous. The length of the CDR3 is 14 residues. Germline V lookup: CDR1 SGHDT, CDR2 YYEEEE. V lost 2 bases to trimming and J lost 4 bases, with 10 bases between them. CDR3 sequence: CASSFKGSGNTIYF. The CDR3 bases are TGTGCCAGCAGCTTCAAGGGATCCGGAAACACCATATATTTT.

The chain links TRBV27 to TRBJ1-4; 11 bases agree with TRBD1. V shed 7 bases and J 8 bases; nucleotides not matched to a gene: 6. This CDR3 region has 14 residues. Germline V gives CDR1 MNHEY, CDR2 SMNVEV (reference sequence). In DNA, the CDR3 is TGTGCCAGCAACGGACAGGGGGCTGGGGAAAAACTGTTTTTT. Translated, it gives CASNGQGAGEKLFF.

This clone was counted between two and nine times. The rearrangement links TRBV5-4 to TRBJ2-5; D uncertain. Germline V gives CDR1 SGHNT, CDR2 YYREEE (reference sequence). The CDR3 is 12 amino acids. V lost 0 bases to trimming and J lost 5 bases, with 5 bases between them. The CDR3 loop is CASSLVGETQYF. The CDR3 bases are TGTGCCAGCAGCTTGGTGGGGGAGACCCAGTACTTC.

The V gene is TRBV14, the J gene TRBJ1-1; D ambiguous. V was pared by 4 bases and J by 4 bases, with 4 bases between. This CDR3 region has 11 residues. The germline CDR1 and CDR2 sequences are SGHDN and FVKESK. The CDR3: CASSLATEAFF. CDR3 nucleotides: TGTGCCAGCAGCCTCGCCACTGAAGCTTTCTTT.

This clone came up once. This chain links TRBV21-1 with TRBJ2-7; TRBD1 reflects the table's D call only, with no check against the DNA. TRBV21-1 is a pseudogene locus. This CDR3 comprises 20 residues. CDR3 DNA sequence: TGTGCCAGCAGCACCCGGGACACAGAGGAGGATACACTCGGGAAATACGAGCAGTACTTC. Translation: CASSTRDTEEDTLGKYEQYF.

The chain has TRBV7-2 and TRBJ1-2; 7 bases align to TRBD1. The CDR3 length is 14 residues. V dropped 6 bases and J dropped 4; count of bases not matched to a gene: 8. Germline CDR1 reads SGHTA; CDR2 reads FQGNSA. For the CDR3, the DNA is TGTGCCAGCAGTCCTTCCGGGACAGTCTATGGCTACACCTTC. Its protein product is CASSPSGTVYGYTF.

The chain employs TRBV6-1 and TRBJ1-5; 7 bases are a match to TRBD1. This CDR3 is 15 amino acids long. Germline CDR1 and CDR2: MNHNS and SASEGT. The V segment lost 3 bases and the J segment 3 bases; nucleotides outside the gene matches: 5. CDR3 nucleotide sequence: TGTGCCAGCAGTGATAAACAGGGGAACAATCAGCCCCAGCATTTT. It translates to CASSDKQGNNQPQHF.

This clone turned up a few times. The rearrangement joins TRBV5-1 to TRBJ2-1; 8 bases align to TRBD1. The V gene's germline CDR1 is SGHRS and CDR2 YFSETQ. V dropped 4 bases and J dropped 2; count of bases not matched to a gene: 5. The CDR3 loop spans 15 amino acids. CDR3 coding DNA: TGCGCCAGCAGCGTACAGGGGGTCGCCTACAATGAGCAGTTCTTC. Its translation: CASSVQGVAYNEQFF. The whole variable domain, filled in from reference TRBV5-1 and TRBJ2-1, reads KAGVTQTPRYLIKTRGQQVTLSCSPISGHRSVSWYQQTPGQGLQFLFEYFSETQRNKGNFPGRFSGRQFSNSRSEMNVSTLELGDSALYLCASSVQGVAYNEQFFGPGTRLTVL.

The V and J genes are TRBV9 and TRBJ1-6, with no clear D. V shed 4 bases and J shed 7 bases, with 12 bases lying between them. The CDR3 spans 14 residues. Germline CDR1 reads SGDLS; CDR2 reads YYNGEE. The CDR3 coding sequence is TGTGCCAGCAGCCCCGTGGTTGAGAATTCACCCCTCCACTTT. Protein product: CASSPVVENSPLHF.

V gene TRBV18 combines with J gene TRBJ1-1; perhaps TRBD1 as D (6 bases). In germline, CDR1 is KGHSH, CDR2 LQKENI. The CDR3 sequence is 16 residues long. Trimming took 4 bases from V and 5 from J, leaving 20 bases between them. DNA of the CDR3: TGTGCCAGCTCACGCCGGGACAACCAACTAATGACTGAAGCTTTCTTT. Its protein is CASSRRDNQLMTEAFF.

This clone was observed a single time. The rearrangement uses TRBV2 and TRBJ2-2; D is unresolved. This CDR3 contains 14 residues. Germline-derived CDR1 and CDR2 are SNHLY and FYNNEI. V lost 5 bases and J 4 bases, leaving 11 bases between the germline ends. As DNA, the CDR3 is TGTGCCAGCAGTTTCGACATATCCACCGGGGAGCTGTTTTTT. Amino acid sequence: CASSFDISTGELFF.

The V gene is TRBV2, the J gene TRBJ2-7; D remains ambiguous. The V end was cut by 7 bases, the J end by 1 base, with 8 bases between. Germline V gives CDR1 SNHLY, CDR2 FYNNEI. This CDR3 has 12 residues. The CDR3 nucleotides are TGTGCCAGCATTGATGGGTCCTACGAGCAGTACTTC. Translating it yields CASIDGSYEQYF.

This clone was recorded a few times. V and J are TRBV19 and TRBJ1-1; no clear D gene. The CDR3 covers 15 residues. CDR1 is LNHDA, CDR2 SQIVND, per germline (reference sequence). Trimming shortened V by 0 bases and J by 0 bases, and 8 bases separated the two germline ends. The CDR3 coding sequence is TGTGCCAGTAGTATAGATCACAGCATGAACACTGAAGCTTTCTTT. Translated, it gives CASSIDHSMNTEAFF.

The rearrangement joins TRBV20-1 to TRBJ2-1, with 7 bases that match TRBD2. CDR3 length equals 11 residues. After removal of 5 bases from V and 8 bases from J, the junction contained 3 bases not matched to a gene. Germline V gene sequence: CDR1 DFQATT, CDR2 SNEGSKA (reference sequence). The chain's CDR3 is CSAQRGDEQFF. The CDR3 bases are TGCAGTGCTCAGCGGGGCGATGAGCAGTTCTTC.

This clone was observed a few times. The chain uses TRBV6-1 and TRBJ2-1; tentatively, D is TRBD2 (6 bases). The CDR3 loop spans 14 amino acids. Trimming pared 1 base from V and 6 bases from J, leaving 10 bases between. CDR1 is MNHNS and CDR2 is SASEGT in the germline V gene. CDR3 sequence reads: CASSEVLASNEQFF. CDR3 coding DNA: TGTGCCAGCAGTGAAGTACTAGCCAGCAATGAGCAGTTCTTC.

The chain has TRBV5-1 and TRBJ1-2; D gene uncertain. There are 13 residues in the CDR3. V lost 0 bases and J lost 5, with 8 bases in between. Germline values: CDR1 SGHRS, CDR2 YFSETQ. CDR3 DNA: TGCGCCAGCAGCTTGGCTTCCGAGTATGGCTACACCTTC. Its protein product is CASSLASEYGYTF.

This chain links TRBV10-3 with TRBJ1-4; TRBD1 might be the D (5 bases). The V and J ends lost 3 bases and 0 bases respectively, with 8 bases between them. CDR3 size: 15 residues. The germline V gene encodes CDR1 ENHRY and CDR2 SYGVKD. In nucleotides, the CDR3 is TGTGCCATCAGTGAAGGGGCAGCAACTAATGAAAAACTGTTTTTT. The encoded protein is CAISEGAATNEKLFF.

The V gene is TRBV10-3, the J gene TRBJ2-3, with 8 bases that match TRBD2. V dropped 11 bases and J dropped 4; count of bases not matched to a gene: 5. CDR1 and CDR2 (germline): ENHRY, SYGVKD. The CDR3 runs 12 residues. CDR3 loop: CAVSGGADTQYF. The CDR3 DNA reads TGTGCCGTCTCGGGGGGGGCAGATACGCAGTATTTT.

V is TRBV4-1 and J is TRBJ1-5, with D perhaps matching TRBD1 (6 bases). Germline CDR1 is MGHRA and CDR2 is YSYEKL. CDR3 length equals 22 residues. V lost 1 base and J 0 bases, leaving 28 bases between the germline ends. This CDR3 reads CASSQAHLRDTIQFDSNQPQHF. The CDR3 nucleotides read TGCGCCAGCAGCCAAGCGCACCTCCGGGACACCATTCAGTTTGATAGCAATCAGCCCCAGCATTTT.

Remarks on this clone: This CDR3 is also generated by other DNA sequences in the sample. V gene TRBV5-1 combines with J gene TRBJ2-7; 10 positions match TRBD1. Germline trimming cut 0 bases from V and 6 bases from J; bases unmatched to any gene: 6. CDR1 is SGHRS and CDR2 is YFSETQ in the germline V gene. This CDR3 spans 15 amino acids. The CDR3 bases are TGCGCCAGCAGCTTGGACCCGGGACAGGGGAGCGAGCAGTACTTC. Encoded protein: CASSLDPGQGSEQYF.

The chain has TRBV7-9 and TRBJ2-2; D may be TRBD1 (6 bases). The ends were cut back, 5 bases at V and 2 bases at J, with 15 bases in the middle. Germline V CDR1 and CDR2: SEHNR, FQNEAQ (reference sequence). The CDR3 is 16 residues long. The CDR3 loop reads CASSVVRGYNTGELFF. CDR3 DNA sequence: TGTGCCAGCAGCGTAGTAAGGGGGTATAACACCGGGGAGCTGTTTTTT.

The chain employs TRBV9 and TRBJ2-1; tentatively, D is TRBD2 (6 bases). Germline V gene data show CDR1 as SGDLS and CDR2 as YYNGEE. The CDR3 consists of 15 residues. The V end was cut by 0 bases, the J end by 6 bases, with 13 bases between. The chain's CDR3 is CASSVGLGTRNEQFF. The CDR3 DNA reads as TGTGCCAGCAGCGTAGGACTAGGGACCCGCAATGAGCAGTTCTTC.

The CDR3 loop is CASSPVEALGELFF. In DNA form, the CDR3 reads TGTGCCAGCTCACCAGTCGAGGCTCTCGGGGAGCTGTTTTTT. This chain joins TRBV18 and TRBJ2-2, with D unclear. This CDR3 is built from 14 residues. Trimming stripped 2 bases from V and 7 bases from J, with 11 bases between. Germline V gene sequence: CDR1 KGHSH, CDR2 LQKENI.

The chain joins TRBV7-9 to TRBJ2-3, with D uncertain. V lost 1 base to trimming and J lost 6 bases, with 5 bases between them. The germline gives CDR1 SEHNR, CDR2 FQNEAQ (reference sequence). The CDR3 loop spans 12 amino acids. The CDR3: CASSLESDTQYF. The CDR3 DNA follows: TGTGCCAGCAGCTTAGAGTCGGATACGCAGTATTTT.

The genes are TRBV19 and TRBJ1-5, with D maybe TRBD1 (5 bases). The CDR3 length is 13 residues. The V end was cut by 6 bases, the J end by 4 bases, with 10 bases between. Germline CDR1 is LNHDA and CDR2 is SQIVND (reference sequence). For the CDR3, the DNA is TGTGCCAGTAGGGCGAGGGGAAATCAGCCCCAGCATTTT. Translating gives CASRARGNQPQHF.

This chain links TRBV27 with TRBJ2-3, with D uncertain. The V gene's germline CDR1 is MNHEY and CDR2 SMNVEV (reference sequence). The CDR3 is 13 residues long. Trimming left V 5 bases short and J 5 bases short, with 11 bases between. DNA of the CDR3: TGTGCCAGCAGTCGCGAAGGTGAAGATACGCAGTATTTT. Protein: CASSREGEDTQYF.

The chain combines TRBV2 with TRBJ1-1; 9 nucleotides match TRBD1. Per the germline V gene, CDR1 is SNHLY and CDR2 is FYNNEI. The CDR3 covers 15 residues. Trimming at V came to 0 bases and at J to 7 bases, leaving 6 bases not matched to a gene. As DNA, the CDR3 is TGTGCCAGCAGTGAAGCCACAGGGGGCTTTAATGAAGCTTTCTTT. This translates into CASSEATGGFNEAFF. Together with reference TRBV2 and TRBJ1-1, the CDR3 gives the full variable domain: EPEVTQTPSHQVTQMGQEVILRCVPISNHLYFYWYRQILGQKVEFLVSFYNNEISEKSEIFDDQFSVERPDGSNFTLKIRSTKLEDSAMYFCASSEATGGFNEAFFGQGTRLTVV.